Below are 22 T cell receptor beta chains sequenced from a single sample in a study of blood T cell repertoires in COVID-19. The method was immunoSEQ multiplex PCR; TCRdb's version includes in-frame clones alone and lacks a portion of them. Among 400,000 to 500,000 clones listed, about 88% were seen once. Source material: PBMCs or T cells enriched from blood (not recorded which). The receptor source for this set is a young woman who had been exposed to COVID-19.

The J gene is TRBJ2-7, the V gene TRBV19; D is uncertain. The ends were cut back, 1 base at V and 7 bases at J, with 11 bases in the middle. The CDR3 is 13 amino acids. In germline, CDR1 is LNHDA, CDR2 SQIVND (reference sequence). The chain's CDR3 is CASSIANYGEQYF. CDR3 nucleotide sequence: TGTGCCAGTAGTATAGCCAACTACGGGGAGCAGTACTTC.

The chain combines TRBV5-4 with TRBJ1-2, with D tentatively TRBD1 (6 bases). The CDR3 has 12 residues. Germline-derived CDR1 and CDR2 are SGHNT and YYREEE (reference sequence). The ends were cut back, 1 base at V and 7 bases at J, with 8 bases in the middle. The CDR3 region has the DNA TGTGCCAGCAGCTTGTCAGGGGCTGGCTACACCTTC. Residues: CASSLSGAGYTF.

The CDR3 loop reads CASSLVRQGGRYEQYF. The CDR3 DNA is TGTGCCAGCAGCTTGGTCCGACAGGGGGGAAGATACGAGCAGTACTTC. This sequence joins TRBV5-5 and TRBJ2-7, with TRBD1 identical over 9 bases. CDR3 length: 16 residues. Germline trimming cut 0 bases from V and 4 bases from J; bases unmatched to any gene: 8. The germline V gene has CDR1 SGHKS and CDR2 YYEKEE (reference sequence).

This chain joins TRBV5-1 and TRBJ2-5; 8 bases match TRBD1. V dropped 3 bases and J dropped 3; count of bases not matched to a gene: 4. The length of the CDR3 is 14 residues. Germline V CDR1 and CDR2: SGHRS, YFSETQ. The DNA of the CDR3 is TGCGCCAGCAGCTCTAAGACAGGGGAAGAGACCCAGTACTTC. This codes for CASSSKTGEETQYF. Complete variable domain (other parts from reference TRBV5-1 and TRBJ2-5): KAGVTQTPRYLIKTRGQQVTLSCSPISGHRSVSWYQQTPGQGLQFLFEYFSETQRNKGNFPGRFSGRQFSNSRSEMNVSTLELGDSALYLCASSSKTGEETQYFGPGTRLLVL.

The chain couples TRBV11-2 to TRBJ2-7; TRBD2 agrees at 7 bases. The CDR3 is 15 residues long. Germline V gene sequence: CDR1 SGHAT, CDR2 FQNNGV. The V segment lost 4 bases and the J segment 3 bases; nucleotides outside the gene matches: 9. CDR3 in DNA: TGTGCCAGCAGCTACCTTCCGAGCGGGAACTACGAGCAGTACTTC. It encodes CASSYLPSGNYEQYF.

The CDR3 spells CASSFLTSEVTQYF. CDR3 nucleotide sequence: TGTGCCAGCAGCTTCTTGACTAGCGAGGTTACGCAGTATTTT. The chain employs TRBV7-2 and TRBJ2-3, with TRBD2 matching over 8 bases. V was pared by 3 bases and J by 8 bases, with 7 bases of the junction left unmatched. This CDR3 has 14 residues. Germline CDR1 is SGHTA and CDR2 is FQGNSA. Full variable domain (missing parts from reference TRBV7-2 and TRBJ2-3): GAGVSQSPSNKVTEKGKDVELRCDPISGHTALYWYRQSLGQGLEFLIYFQGNSAPDKSGLPSDRFSAERTGGSVSTLTIQRTQQEDSAVYLCASSFLTSEVTQYFGPGTRLTVL.

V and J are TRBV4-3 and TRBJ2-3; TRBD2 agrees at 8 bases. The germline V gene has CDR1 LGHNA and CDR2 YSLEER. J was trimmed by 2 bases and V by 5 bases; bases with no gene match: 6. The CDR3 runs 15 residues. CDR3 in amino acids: CASSSGGALTDTQYF. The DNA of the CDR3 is TGCGCCAGCAGCTCCGGGGGGGCCCTCACAGATACGCAGTATTTT.

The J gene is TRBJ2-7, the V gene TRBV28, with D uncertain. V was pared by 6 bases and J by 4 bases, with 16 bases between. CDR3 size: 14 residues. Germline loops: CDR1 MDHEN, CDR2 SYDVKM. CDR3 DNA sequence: TGTGCCAGCAGCTCCCGTCGGGTCTCATACGAGCAGTACTTC. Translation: CASSSRRVSYEQYF.

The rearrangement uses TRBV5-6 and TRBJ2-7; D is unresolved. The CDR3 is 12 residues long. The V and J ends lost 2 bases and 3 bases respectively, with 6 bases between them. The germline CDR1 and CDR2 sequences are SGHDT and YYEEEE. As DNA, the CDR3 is TGTGCCAGCAGCTTTGGCGGCTACGAGCAGTACTTC. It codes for CASSFGGYEQYF.

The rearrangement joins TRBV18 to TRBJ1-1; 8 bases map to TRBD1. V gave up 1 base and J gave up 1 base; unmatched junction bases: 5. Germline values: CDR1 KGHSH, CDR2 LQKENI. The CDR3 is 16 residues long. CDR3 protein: CASSPRGTGQNTEAFF. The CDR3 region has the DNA TGTGCCAGCTCACCACGAGGGACAGGTCAGAACACTGAAGCTTTCTTT.

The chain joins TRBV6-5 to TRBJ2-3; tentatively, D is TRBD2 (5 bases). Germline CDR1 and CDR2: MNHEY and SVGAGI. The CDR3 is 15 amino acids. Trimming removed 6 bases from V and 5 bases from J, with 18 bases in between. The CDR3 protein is CASSPPSNPKDTQYF. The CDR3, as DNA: TGTGCCAGCAGCCCACCTAGCAACCCTAAAGATACGCAGTATTTT.

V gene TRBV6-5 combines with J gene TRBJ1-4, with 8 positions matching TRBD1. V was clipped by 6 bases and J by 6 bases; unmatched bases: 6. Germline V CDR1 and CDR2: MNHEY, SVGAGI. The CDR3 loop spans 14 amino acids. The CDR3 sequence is CASSMDRAYEKLFF. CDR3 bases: TGTGCCAGCAGCATGGACAGGGCTTATGAAAAACTGTTTTTT.

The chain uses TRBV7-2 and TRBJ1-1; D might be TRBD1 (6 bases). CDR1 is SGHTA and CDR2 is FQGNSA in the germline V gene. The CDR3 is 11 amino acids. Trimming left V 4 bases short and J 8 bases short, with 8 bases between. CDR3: CASSSQGEAFF. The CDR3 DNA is TGTGCCAGCAGCTCACAGGGCGAAGCTTTCTTT.

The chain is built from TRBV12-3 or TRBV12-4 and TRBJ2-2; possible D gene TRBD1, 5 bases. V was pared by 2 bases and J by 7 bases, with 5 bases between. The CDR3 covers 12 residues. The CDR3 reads CASSLRGGELFF. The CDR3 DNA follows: TGTGCCAGCAGTTTAAGGGGCGGGGAGCTGTTTTTT.

DNA of the CDR3: TGTGCCAGCAGCGTGGACTCCCCAGGAGAGACCCAGTACTTC. This gives the protein CASSVDSPGETQYF. The chain recombines TRBV9 with TRBJ2-5; the D gene is possibly TRBD2 (5 bases). Germline CDR1 and CDR2: SGDLS and YYNGEE. This CDR3 is 14 amino acids long. Trimming left V 2 bases short and J 4 bases short, with 12 bases between.

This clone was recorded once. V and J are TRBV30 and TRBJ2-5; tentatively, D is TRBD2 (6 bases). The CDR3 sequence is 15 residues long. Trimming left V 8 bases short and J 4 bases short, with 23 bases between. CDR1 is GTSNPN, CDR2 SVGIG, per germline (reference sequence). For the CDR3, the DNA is TGTGCCCGAACTACCCAGGGTTCGGAGGGAGAGACCCAGTACTTC. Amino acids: CARTTQGSEGETQYF.

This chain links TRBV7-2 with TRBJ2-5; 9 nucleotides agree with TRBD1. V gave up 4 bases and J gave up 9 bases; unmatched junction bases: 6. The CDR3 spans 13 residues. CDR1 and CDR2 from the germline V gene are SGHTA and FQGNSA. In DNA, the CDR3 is TGTGCCAGCAGCTCAAGACAGGGGGGGGCCCAGTACTTC. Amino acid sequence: CASSSRQGGAQYF.

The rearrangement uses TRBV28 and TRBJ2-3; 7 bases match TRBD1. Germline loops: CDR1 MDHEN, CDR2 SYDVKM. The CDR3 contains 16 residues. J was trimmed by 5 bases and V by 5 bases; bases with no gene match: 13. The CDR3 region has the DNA TGTGCCAGCAGTCCACTGGACAGGAGAGGGGGAGATACGCAGTATTTT. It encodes CASSPLDRRGGDTQYF.

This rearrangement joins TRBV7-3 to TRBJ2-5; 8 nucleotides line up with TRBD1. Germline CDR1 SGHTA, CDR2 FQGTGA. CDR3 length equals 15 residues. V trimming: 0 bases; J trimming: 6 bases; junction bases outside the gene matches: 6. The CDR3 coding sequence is TGTGCCAGCAGCTTAACGCCCGGACAGGGACAGACCCAGTACTTC. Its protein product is CASSLTPGQGQTQYF.

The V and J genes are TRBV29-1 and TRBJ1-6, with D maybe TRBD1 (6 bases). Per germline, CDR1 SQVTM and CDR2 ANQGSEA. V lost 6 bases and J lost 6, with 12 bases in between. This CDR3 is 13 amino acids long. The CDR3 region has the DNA TGCAGCGTCGTGACAGGCCCTAATTCACCCCTCCACTTT. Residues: CSVVTGPNSPLHF.

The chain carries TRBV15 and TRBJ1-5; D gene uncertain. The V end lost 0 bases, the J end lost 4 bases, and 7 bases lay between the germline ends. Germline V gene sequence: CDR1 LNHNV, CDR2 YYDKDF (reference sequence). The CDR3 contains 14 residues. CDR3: CATSRDQQNQPQHF. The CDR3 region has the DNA TGTGCCACCAGCAGAGATCAACAGAATCAGCCCCAGCATTTT. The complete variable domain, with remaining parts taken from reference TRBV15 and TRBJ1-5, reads DAMVIQNPRYQVTQFGKPVTLSCSQTLNHNVMYWYQQKSSQAPKLLFHYYDKDFNNEADTPDNFQSRRPNTSFCFLDIRSPGLGDTAMYLCATSRDQQNQPQHFGDGTRLSIL.

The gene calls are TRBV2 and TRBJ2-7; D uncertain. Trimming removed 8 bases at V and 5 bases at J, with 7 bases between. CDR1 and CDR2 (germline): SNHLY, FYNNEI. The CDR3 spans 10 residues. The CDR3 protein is CASQPDEQYF. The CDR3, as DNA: TGTGCCAGCCAACCGGACGAGCAGTACTTC.